These 11 T cell receptor beta chains share one sample of origin, sequenced in a study of tumor-infiltrating lymphocytes in oesophageal squamous cell carcinoma. TCRdb reanalysed the PCR reads using MiXCR and keeps one entry per CDR3 protein. The sample has approximately 13,000 distinct CDR3 sequences; around 56% are singletons. Sequencing was performed on esophageal tumor tissue. Every receptor here comes from a female donor with esophageal squamous cell carcinoma.

This clonotype has only a few counts. V and J are TRBV9 and TRBJ1-2; unclear D gene. Germline V gene lookup returns CDR1 SGDLS and CDR2 YYNGEE. This CDR3 is 14 amino acids long. Between the trimmed V and J ends, which lost 0 bases and 7 bases, there was a span of 13 bases. CDR3 nucleotides: TGTGCCAGCAGCGTAGTGGGTACGGAGACTGGCTACACCTTC. Translating gives CASSVVGTETGYTF.

This CDR3 reads CASSSNPDSPSYNEQFF. CDR3 in DNA: TGTGCCAGCAGCTCAAACCCCGACAGTCCCTCCTACAATGAGCAGTTCTTC. This sequence joins TRBV7-2 and TRBJ2-1; possible D gene TRBD1, 5 bases. V was trimmed by 4 bases and J by 0 bases, leaving 16 bases between them. Germline V gene sequence: CDR1 SGHTA, CDR2 FQGNSA. The CDR3 sequence is 17 residues long.

This chain joins TRBV7-6 and TRBJ2-4, with D possibly being TRBD1 (6 bases). The last part of the DNA fits TRBJ2-7 better; the J call may be wrong. Germline CDR1 SGHVS, CDR2 FNYEAQ. The CDR3 is made up of 18 amino acids. Here the CDR3 reads CASSLGPSGQGPSYEQYF. CDR3 nucleotide sequence: TGTGCCAGCAGCTTAGGCCCCAGTGGGCAGGGGCCCTCCTACGAGCAGTACTTC.

In DNA form, the CDR3 reads TGTGCCAGCAGTTTTAGGCCCTGGAAGAAAGGTGAGCAGTTCTTC. Its translation is CASSFRPWKKGEQFF. The rearrangement joins TRBV28 to TRBJ2-1; no firm D call. CDR1 is MDHEN and CDR2 is SYDVKM in the germline V gene. V shed 3 bases and J shed 9 bases, with 18 bases lying between them. CDR3 size: 15 residues.

The sample holds many counts of this clonotype. This sequence joins TRBV10-3 and TRBJ2-3; D unresolved. The J call may be in error: the DNA end matches TRBJ2-7 better. CDR3 length: 13 amino acids. Per the germline V gene, CDR1 is ENHRY and CDR2 is SYGVKD. The DNA of the CDR3 is TGTGCCATCAGTAGGCGTATCGACAATGAGCAGTACTTC. Its translation: CAISRRIDNEQYF.

As for this clonotype: The final CDR3 position lacks the conserved phenylalanine or tryptophan, pointing to a likely read error. The DNA is left out, because the CDR3 cannot be placed on it with certainty; the CDR3 is given as TCRdb lists it. V is TRBV5-1 and J is TRBJ2-5; the tabulated D call, TRBD2, remains unverified against the DNA. Counting both end residues, the CDR3 totals 16 amino acids. Germline assignment: CDR1 SGHRS and CDR2 YFSETQ. The CDR3 is CASSLSSGDYGYTFGS.

This clonotype qualifies as medium-sized. The chain has TRBV5-6 and TRBJ2-5, with D perhaps TRBD1 or TRBD2 (6 bases each). This CDR3 contains 14 residues. Germline V gives CDR1 SGHDT, CDR2 YYEEEE. V shed 4 bases and J shed 5 bases, with 15 bases lying between them. This chain's CDR3 is CASSRPGAIETQYF. CDR3 sequence (DNA): TGTGCCAGCAGCCGTCCGGGGGCAATTGAGACCCAGTACTTC.

V usage is TRBV10-3 and J usage is TRBJ1-1; 9 bases align to TRBD1. The trim removed 2 bases at V and 4 bases at J, leaving 5 bases unmatched. This CDR3 comprises 15 residues. Germline V gene lookup returns CDR1 ENHRY and CDR2 SYGVKD. CDR3 region: CAISEPKTGGTEAFF. CDR3 in DNA: TGTGCCATCAGTGAGCCAAAGACAGGGGGCACTGAAGCTTTCTTT.

The rearrangement uses TRBV11-2 and TRBJ2-5; D uncertain. Germline V gene sequence: CDR1 SGHAT, CDR2 FQNNGV. With 4 bases removed from V and 0 bases from J, the gap between germline ends came to 3 bases. This CDR3 has 12 amino acids. CDR3 residues: CASSYYQETQYF. The DNA for the CDR3 is TGTGCCAGCAGCTACTACCAAGAGACCCAGTACTTC.

The chain employs TRBV6-6 and TRBJ2-2; D ambiguous. In germline, CDR1 is MNHNY, CDR2 SVGAGI (reference sequence). V was clipped by 4 bases and J by 4 bases, with 10 bases between them. The CDR3 length is 14 residues. CDR3 sequence (DNA): TGTGCCAGCAGTTTTTGGCGTAGCACCGGGGAGCTGTTTTTT. Protein sequence: CASSFWRSTGELFF.

This clonotype was observed once. No conserved phenylalanine or tryptophan is present at the end of the CDR3, so a read error is the likely explanation. Because the CDR3's place on the DNA is in doubt, the DNA is left out and the CDR3 is given as listed by TCRdb. This chain uses TRBV7-1 with TRBJ2-6; the table gives TRBD2 as D, unverified against the DNA. TRBV7-1 falls under the ORF class, with uncertain function. The CDR3 is 18 amino acids long, termini counted. This chain's CDR3 is CASSPRTSGRNVEQFFGA.